Listed here are 25 T cell receptor beta chains from one sample, sequenced in a study of OX40 agonist ivuxolimab in advanced cancers. TCRdb keeps only in-frame clones here, not all; method: immunoSEQ multiplex PCR. The repertoire holds around 62,000 clones, more than 75% seen once, with over 0.3% in the top ten. This material consisted of CD4+ or CD8+ T cells sorted from blood, taken in a trial of the OX40 agonist ivuxolimab. These receptors were collected from an adult with an advanced solid tumor such as melanoma, head and neck, liver or kidney cancer.

The chain carries TRBV5-1 and TRBJ2-7, with D possibly matching TRBD2 (6 bases). The germline V gene has CDR1 SGHRS and CDR2 YFSETQ. This CDR3 comprises 15 residues. V was pared by 0 bases and J by 2 bases, with 12 bases between. CDR3 in DNA: TGCGCCAGCAGCTTGGAAAGTGGCGGGGCCTACGAGCAGTACTTC. Its protein is CASSLESGGAYEQYF.

This chain links TRBV5-1 with TRBJ2-7, with a possible D match to TRBD2 (6 bases). The CDR3 totals 14 residues. V lost 0 bases and J 2 bases, leaving 9 bases between the germline ends. Germline V gene lookup returns CDR1 SGHRS and CDR2 YFSETQ. CDR3 DNA sequence: TGCGCCAGCAGCTTGGCTTCGGGGGCCTACGAGCAGTACTTC. It codes for CASSLASGAYEQYF.

The rearrangement uses TRBV12-5 and TRBJ2-7, with TRBD1 matching 9 bases. The ends lost 5 bases at V and 6 bases at J; junction bases unmatched: 11. CDR3 length: 15 amino acids. The germline CDR1 and CDR2 sequences are LGHNT and FRNRAP. The DNA of the CDR3 is TGTGCTAGTGGTCACTCCGGGACAGGGAGGGGCGAGCAGTACTTC. Protein product: CASGHSGTGRGEQYF.

This chain connects TRBV11-2 to TRBJ1-1; no clear D. The CDR3 contains 16 residues. Trimming left V 5 bases short and J 0 bases short, with 16 bases between. Germline assignment: CDR1 SGHAT and CDR2 FQNNGV. CDR3 residues: CASSPVKGLMNTEAFF. In DNA, the CDR3 is TGTGCCAGCAGCCCCGTGAAGGGCCTAATGAACACTGAAGCTTTCTTT.

The chain uses TRBV19 and TRBJ1-5; tentatively, D is TRBD1 (6 bases). The CDR3 is 14 amino acids. V dropped 4 bases and J dropped 6 bases, with 13 bases sitting between them. Germline CDR1 and CDR2: LNHDA and SQIVND (reference sequence). CDR3 sequence reads: CASSTGKGGQPQHF. In DNA form, the CDR3 reads TGTGCCAGTAGTACGGGGAAAGGGGGTCAGCCCCAGCATTTT.

The CDR3 here is CASSKVWGSRIEQYF. CDR3 nucleotide sequence: TGTGCCAGCAGCAAAGTATGGGGTTCAAGAATCGAGCAGTACTTC. The chain joins TRBV21-1 to TRBJ2-7. TRBV21-1 represents a pseudogene. The CDR3 loop spans 15 amino acids.

The chain uses TRBV9 and TRBJ1-5; 9 bases line up with TRBD1. V was clipped by 0 bases and J by 8 bases; unmatched bases: 6. CDR3 length equals 15 residues. Germline lookup yields CDR1 SGDLS and CDR2 YYNGEE. CDR3 sequence: CASSVDVGQGEPQHF. As DNA, the CDR3 is TGTGCCAGCAGCGTAGATGTGGGACAGGGTGAGCCCCAGCATTTT.

Many counts were recorded for this clone. This CDR3 reads CASSRTGTGGGGYTF. CDR3 DNA sequence: TGTGCCAGCAGCCGAACCGGGACAGGGGGAGGTGGCTACACCTTC. This chain links TRBV4-2 with TRBJ1-2, with 11 bases matching TRBD1. Germline V gene lookup returns CDR1 LGHNA and CDR2 YNFKEQ. This CDR3 is built from 15 residues. With V trimmed by 4 bases and J by 7 bases, 8 bases remained unmatched.

V and J are TRBV11-2 and TRBJ2-7, with 8 nucleotides matching TRBD1. This CDR3 region has 15 residues. J was trimmed by 2 bases and V by 4 bases; bases with no gene match: 7. Germline loops: CDR1 SGHAT, CDR2 FQNNGV. The CDR3 here is CASSSYRGLAYEQYF. Here the CDR3 DNA reads TGTGCCAGCAGCTCTTACAGGGGGTTAGCCTACGAGCAGTACTTC.

V and J are TRBV18 and TRBJ1-2, with TRBD1 matching over 8 bases. This CDR3 region has 15 residues. Germline loops: CDR1 KGHSH, CDR2 LQKENI. J gave up 3 bases and V 3 bases, and 6 bases lay outside the gene matches. The chain's CDR3 is CASSPSDRVDYGYTF. CDR3 DNA: TGTGCCAGCTCACCTTCGGACAGGGTGGACTATGGCTACACCTTC.

V and J are TRBV11-2 and TRBJ2-1; D gene unclear. This CDR3 spans 17 amino acids. V lost 1 base and J lost 1, with 14 bases in between. Germline CDR1 reads SGHAT; CDR2 reads FQNNGV. As DNA, the CDR3 is TGTGCCAGCAGCTTAGCGGTGGGTTTTGCATCCTACAATGAGCAGTTCTTC. This translates into CASSLAVGFASYNEQFF.

The chain carries TRBV27 and TRBJ2-2; D gene uncertain. The CDR3 spans 16 residues. CDR1 is MNHEY and CDR2 is SMNVEV in the germline V gene (reference sequence). Trimming took 2 bases from V and 7 from J, leaving 17 bases between them. The CDR3 nucleotides read TGTGCCAGCAGTTTAGACCCGAGGATTGGGAACGGGGAGCTGTTTTTT. Translated, it gives CASSLDPRIGNGELFF.

The V and J genes are TRBV6-1 and TRBJ1-2; D is unresolved. Germline CDR1 reads MNHNS; CDR2 reads SASEGT. This CDR3 has 13 residues. Between the trimmed V and J ends, which lost 6 bases and 0 bases, there was a span of 8 bases. The CDR3 sequence is CASRQQPNYGYTF. The CDR3 DNA reads as TGTGCCAGCAGACAACAGCCTAACTATGGCTACACCTTC.

V and J are TRBV28 and TRBJ1-2; TRBD1 is a possible D gene (5 bases). The CDR3 totals 14 residues. Germline CDR1 reads MDHEN; CDR2 reads SYDVKM. The V end was cut by 3 bases, the J end by 0 bases, with 8 bases between. This CDR3 reads CASSFRGPNYGYTF. CDR3 DNA sequence: TGTGCCAGCAGTTTTCGGGGACCTAACTATGGCTACACCTTC.

This rearrangement joins TRBV4-2 to TRBJ2-5, with D possibly TRBD1 on 7 matching bases. The J call may be incorrect, as the DNA end agrees better with TRBJ2-7. This CDR3 contains 15 residues. Germline V gene lookup returns CDR1 LGHNA and CDR2 YNFKEQ. The CDR3: CASSTAGQSSYEQYF. In DNA form, the CDR3 reads TGTGCCAGCAGCACCGCGGGACAGAGCTCCTACGAGCAGTACTTC.

The rearrangement links TRBV7-9 to TRBJ2-3; TRBD1 might be the D (5 bases). The ends were cut back, 5 bases at V and 1 base at J, with 13 bases in the middle. The CDR3 length is 15 residues. CDR1 is SEHNR and CDR2 is FQNEAQ in the germline V gene (reference sequence). The CDR3 sequence is CASSPDGAGTDTQYF. The CDR3 DNA reads TGTGCCAGCAGCCCCGATGGGGCCGGCACAGATACGCAGTATTTT.

The chain recombines TRBV13 with TRBJ1-6; D is undetermined. CDR1 is PRHDT, CDR2 FYEKMQ, per germline (reference sequence). This CDR3 comprises 18 residues. With 2 bases removed from V and 6 bases from J, the gap between germline ends came to 20 bases. CDR3 amino acids: CASSLKGTRAGPNSPLHF. CDR3 in DNA: TGTGCCAGCAGCTTAAAAGGAACGCGCGCCGGGCCTAATTCACCCCTCCACTTT. Using reference TRBV13 and TRBJ1-6 for the parts outside the CDR3, the full variable domain is AAGVIQSPRHLIKEKRETATLKCYPIPRHDTVYWYQQGPGQDPQFLISFYEKMQSDKGSIPDRFSAQQFSDYHSELNMSSLELGDSALYFCASSLKGTRAGPNSPLHFGNGTRLTVT.

The chain couples TRBV5-6 to TRBJ1-5, with 9 bases fitting TRBD1. CDR1 SGHDT and CDR2 YYEEEE come from the germline V gene. The CDR3 runs 19 residues. V was clipped by 4 bases and J by 3 bases; unmatched bases: 17. The CDR3 nucleotides read TGTGCCAGCAGCGGGACCGGGACAGGGAAGGATGGTGTCAATCAGCCCCAGCATTTT. Encoded protein: CASSGTGTGKDGVNQPQHF. Full variable domain (remainder filled in from reference TRBV5-6 and TRBJ1-5): DAGVTQSPTHLIKTRGQQVTLRCSPKSGHDTVSWYQQALGQGPQFIFQYYEEEERQRGNFPDRFSGHQFPNYSSELNVNALLLGDSALYLCASSGTGTGKDGVNQPQHFGDGTRLSIL.

The chain recombines TRBV27 with TRBJ2-5; tentatively, D is TRBD1 or TRBD2 (6 bases each). The CDR3 covers 17 residues. Germline CDR1 MNHEY, CDR2 SMNVEV (reference sequence). Trimming cost V 3 bases and J 2 bases, with 19 bases left between them. The CDR3 sequence: CASSLVARGLPQETQYF. CDR3 bases: TGTGCCAGCAGTTTGGTCGCCCGGGGGCTACCTCAAGAGACCCAGTACTTC.

This chain links TRBV12-5 with TRBJ2-7; D is possibly TRBD1 or TRBD2 (5 bases each). Trimming removed 6 bases at V and 6 bases at J, with 21 bases between. Germline V gives CDR1 LGHNT, CDR2 FRNRAP. This CDR3 is 15 amino acids long. The CDR3 DNA follows: TGTGCTAGTGGACGGGGACCGCCCGAATCACCCGAGCAGTACTTC. Encoded protein: CASGRGPPESPEQYF.

This chain joins TRBV6-6 and TRBJ2-5; D might be TRBD2 (7 bases). The germline V gene has CDR1 MNHNY and CDR2 SVGAGI (reference sequence). CDR3 length: 15 amino acids. V gave up 2 bases and J gave up 3 bases, with 13 bases separating them. CDR3 sequence reads: CASSYPEGGEETQYF. The CDR3 DNA is TGTGCCAGCAGTTACCCGGAGGGGGGGGAAGAGACCCAGTACTTC.

The chain combines TRBV9 with TRBJ2-7, with 9 bases that match TRBD1. J was trimmed by 1 base and V by 0 bases; bases with no gene match: 11. Germline values: CDR1 SGDLS, CDR2 YYNGEE. This CDR3 is built from 18 residues. The CDR3 bases are TGTGCCAGCAGCGTAGATCAGGGACAGGGTTTACTTTCCTACGAGCAGTACTTC. Amino acid sequence: CASSVDQGQGLLSYEQYF.

V and J are TRBV27 and TRBJ1-1; 9 nucleotides match TRBD1. The CDR3 runs 18 residues. The ends lost 0 bases at V and 2 bases at J; junction bases unmatched: 10. Looked up from germline, CDR1 is MNHEY and CDR2 is SMNVEV (reference sequence). The CDR3 DNA sequence: TGTGCCAGCAGTTTATCAGAACCCGGGACAGGGTCTAACACTGAAGCTTTCTTT. This translates into CASSLSEPGTGSNTEAFF.

V is TRBV7-2 and J is TRBJ1-1; 8 bases fit TRBD1. V lost 4 bases to trimming and J lost 1 base; unmatched junction nucleotides: 2. This CDR3 comprises 14 residues. Germline CDR1 reads SGHTA; CDR2 reads FQGNSA. CDR3: CASSSRGQNTEAFF. In DNA form, the CDR3 reads TGTGCCAGCAGCTCCAGGGGGCAGAACACTGAAGCTTTCTTT.

CDR3 DNA sequence: TGTGCCAGCAGCTTAGTTTCGGCTACCGTCTACGAGCAGTACTTC. As protein: CASSLVSATVYEQYF. The chain has TRBV11-2 and TRBJ2-7, with D unclear. CDR3 length: 15 amino acids. The germline gives CDR1 SGHAT, CDR2 FQNNGV. V shed 1 base and J shed 3 bases, with 13 bases lying between them.